A selection of T cell receptor beta chains follows, all from one sample in a study of shared clonotypes between healthy human individuals. TCRdb's table, derived via immunoSEQ multiplex PCR, lists solely in-frame clones and lacks some. The sample consists of around 2,000,000 clones, about 95% of them appearing once. The sample taken for sequencing was naive CD8+ T cells sorted from blood. The receptors were sampled from a young man in good health. Both conserved end residues are part of each CDR3. The D gene is left open where the match is weak. Size tells how often a clone was seen (once, few, many) or the class of an expanded clone, and some rows leave it out.

j_call d_call clone_size v_call cdr3_aa cdr3_nt
TRBJ2-7 . . TRBV5-8 CASSLVGDDYEQYF TGTGCCAGCAGCTTGGTGGGGGACGACTACGAGCAGTACTTC
TRBJ2-7 . . TRBV25-1 CASSDSYSSYEQYF TGTGCCAGCAGTGATTCGTACAGCTCCTACGAGCAGTACTTC
TRBJ2-3 . . TRBV28 CASSLDSGATDTQYF TGTGCCAGCAGTTTGGACAGCGGGGCCACAGATACGCAGTATTTT
TRBJ2-1 TRBD2 . TRBV6-4 CARAGSGGFSSYNEQFF TGTGCCAGAGCGGGTAGCGGGGGTTTCAGCTCCTACAATGAGCAGTTCTTC
TRBJ2-3 . . TRBV2 CASSDRVSTDTQYF TGTGCCAGCAGTGACAGGGTGAGCACAGATACGCAGTATTTT
TRBJ1-1 TRBD1 . TRBV5-6 CASSLWGDDRDSGEAFF TGTGCCAGCAGCTTGTGGGGAGATGACAGGGACTCAGGTGAAGCTTTCTTT
TRBJ1-2 TRBD1 . TRBV5-4 CASSLGQGLGNYGYTF TGTGCCAGCAGCTTGGGACAGGGGCTGGGTAACTATGGCTACACCTTC
TRBJ1-1 . . TRBV2 CVTRQEAMNTEAFF TGTGTCACCCGACAGGAAGCCATGAACACTGAAGCTTTCTTT
TRBJ2-3 . once TRBV10-3 CAISEDSTDTQYF TGTGCCATCAGTGAGGACAGCACAGATACGCAGTATTTT
TRBJ2-7 . . TRBV28 CASSPIGQHYEQYF TGTGCCAGCAGTCCCATTGGACAGCACTACGAGCAGTACTTC
TRBJ2-7 . . TRBV30 CAWSPRTATYEQYF TGTGCCTGGAGTCCACGGACGGCTACCTACGAGCAGTACTTC
TRBJ2-7 . . TRBV7-8 CASSPRGRPYEQYF TGTGCCAGCTCCCCACGGGGCAGACCCTACGAGCAGTACTTC
TRBJ2-1 TRBD2 . TRBV19 CASSIEGSGGLEQFF TGTGCCAGTAGTATAGAGGGTAGCGGGGGTCTTGAGCAGTTCTTC
TRBJ1-3 . . TRBV27 CASSLQGSGNTIYF TGTGCCAGCAGTTTACAGGGTTCTGGAAACACCATATATTTT
TRBJ2-7 . . TRBV13 CASSTSSPGHPYEQYF TGTGCCAGCAGCACATCATCCCCGGGACACCCCTACGAGCAGTACTTC
TRBJ2-7 TRBD2 . TRBV9 CASSVGGEGSYEQYF TGTGCCAGCAGCGTAGGAGGGGAGGGATCCTACGAGCAGTACTTC
TRBJ2-7 . . TRBV27 CASSLGDEQYF TGTGCCAGCAGTCTCGGTGACGAGCAGTACTTC
TRBJ1-1 . . TRBV9 CASSVGGEGTEAFF TGTGCCAGCAGCGTCGGAGGGGAAGGGACTGAAGCTTTCTTT
TRBJ2-5 . . TRBV7-9 CASSLPGPRETQYF TGTGCCAGCAGCTTACCCGGGCCTAGGGAGACCCAGTACTTC
TRBJ2-7 TRBD2 . TRBV29-1 CSVDGTSGTYYEQYF TGCAGCGTTGACGGGACTAGCGGGACTTATTACGAGCAGTACTTC
TRBJ2-3 . . TRBV6-5 CASSYDTSTDTQYF TGTGCCAGCAGTTACGACACTAGCACAGATACGCAGTATTTT
TRBJ2-7 . . TRBV9 CASSVGLSGYEQYF TGTGCCAGCAGCGTAGGACTTTCGGGCTACGAGCAGTACTTC
TRBJ2-7 . . TRBV13 CASSLEGSYEQYF TGTGCCAGCAGCTTAGAAGGGTCCTACGAGCAGTACTTC
TRBJ1-1 . . TRBV7-8 CASSLGSPNTEAFF TGTGCCAGCAGCTTAGGCAGCCCTAACACTGAAGCTTTCTTT
TRBJ2-3 . . TRBV9 CASSVVAGHSTDTQYF TGTGCCAGCAGCGTAGTGGCGGGACATAGCACAGATACGCAGTATTTT
TRBJ2-5 TRBD1 . TRBV6-1 CASSEGVFRDRARYEETQYF TGTGCCAGCAGTGAAGGGGTATTCAGGGACAGGGCGAGGTACGAAGAGACCCAGTACTTC
TRBJ2-7 TRBD1 . TRBV7-6 CASSLETGAHEQYF TGTGCCAGCAGCTTAGAGACAGGGGCTCACGAGCAGTACTTC
TRBJ2-7 TRBD1 . TRBV11-2 CASSLDLGTGGGYEQYF TGTGCCAGCAGCTTAGACCTAGGGACAGGGGGCGGCTACGAGCAGTACTTC
TRBJ1-1 TRBD1 . TRBV5-1 CASSHRDRANTEAFF TGCGCCAGCAGCCACCGGGACAGGGCGAACACTGAAGCTTTCTTT
TRBJ1-3 TRBD1 . TRBV6-4 CASSDKDRVGNTIYF TGTGCCAGCAGTGACAAAGACAGGGTTGGAAACACCATATATTTT
TRBJ2-1 TRBD2 . TRBV29-1 CSVEGLAGERINEQFF TGCAGCGTTGAAGGGCTAGCGGGAGAGAGGATCAATGAGCAGTTCTTC
TRBJ1-6 . . TRBV6-1 CASSFRGDNSPLHF TGTGCCAGCAGTTTCAGGGGTGATAATTCACCCCTCCACTTT
TRBJ2-6 . . TRBV4-2 CASSQDGGPGANVLTF TGTGCCAGCAGCCAAGATGGGGGGCCCGGGGCCAACGTCCTGACTTTC
TRBJ2-3 . . TRBV5-4 CASSWEGITDTQYF TGTGCCAGCAGCTGGGAAGGGATTACAGATACGCAGTATTTT
TRBJ2-1 TRBD1 . TRBV15 CATSRDRGNEQFF TGTGCCACCAGCAGGGACAGGGGAAATGAGCAGTTCTTC
TRBJ2-1 . . TRBV19 CASSIDGTQGNEQFF TGTGCCAGTAGTATAGACGGGACACAAGGCAATGAGCAGTTCTTC
TRBJ2-2 . once TRBV5-6 CASSSWGRGGTGELFF TGTGCCAGCAGCTCTTGGGGACGAGGAGGCACCGGGGAGCTGTTTTTT
TRBJ2-7 . . TRBV27 CASSSGPLTYEQYF TGTGCCAGCAGTTCAGGGCCTCTAACCTACGAGCAGTACTTC
TRBJ2-7 TRBD1 . TRBV27 CASSPSQGAPYEQYF TGTGCCAGCAGTCCCTCCCAGGGGGCCCCCTACGAGCAGTACTTC
TRBJ2-1 TRBD2 . TRBV10-1 CASSEGGGLAGDEQFF TGCGCCAGCAGTGAGGGGGGAGGACTAGCGGGAGACGAGCAGTTCTTC
TRBJ2-7 TRBD1 . TRBV5-6 CASSSGTGVYEQYF TGTGCCAGCAGCTCCGGGACAGGAGTTTACGAGCAGTACTTC
TRBJ1-6 TRBD1 . TRBV7-2 CASSLALGTGVYNSPLHF TGTGCCAGCAGCTTAGCGCTCGGGACAGGGGTTTATAATTCACCCCTCCACTTT
TRBJ1-1 . few TRBV29-1 CSVEGGNTEAFF TGCAGCGTTGAAGGGGGGAACACTGAAGCTTTCTTT
TRBJ2-1 TRBD2 . TRBV29-1 CSVEMTSERYNEQFF TGCAGCGTTGAAATGACTAGCGAAAGATACAATGAGCAGTTCTTC
TRBJ1-6 . few TRBV4-1 CASRIRSPDNSPLHF TGCGCCAGCAGAATACGTAGTCCTGATAATTCACCCCTCCACTTT
TRBJ2-3 TRBD2 . TRBV27 CASSTEREWLTDTQYF TGTGCCAGCAGTACGGAGCGGGAGTGGTTGACAGATACGCAGTATTTT
TRBJ2-1 . . TRBV2 CASSDRQVLYNEQFF TGTGCCAGCAGTGACAGACAGGTTCTTTACAATGAGCAGTTCTTC
TRBJ2-5 . . TRBV7-3 CASSPSVGETQYF TGTGCCAGCAGCCCCTCAGTGGGAGAGACCCAGTACTTC
TRBJ2-7 . . TRBV7-9 CASSPTAIPYEQYF TGTGCCAGCAGCCCTACGGCGATACCCTACGAGCAGTACTTC
TRBJ1-2 TRBD1 . TRBV5-1 CATLRGPSPGYTF TGCGCCACCTTAAGGGGGCCGTCCCCAGGCTACACCTTC
TRBJ1-6 . . TRBV5-1 CASSLWPEDNSPLHF TGCGCCAGCAGCTTGTGGCCCGAAGATAATTCACCCCTCCACTTT
TRBJ2-1 TRBD2 . TRBV5-4 CASSPGGEQFF TGTGCCAGCAGCCCGGGAGGGGAGCAGTTCTTC
TRBJ2-5 TRBD2 . TRBV27 CASGDGLAGSETQYF TGTGCCTCCGGGGATGGACTAGCGGGATCCGAGACCCAGTACTTC
TRBJ1-5 . . TRBV28 CASSPFRGSNQPQHF TGTGCCAGCAGTCCCTTCCGGGGTAGCAATCAGCCCCAGCATTTT
TRBJ2-2 . . TRBV27 CASHTRGAGTGELFF TGTGCCAGCCACACCCGGGGCGCGGGCACCGGGGAGCTGTTTTTT
TRBJ2-1 TRBD1 . TRBV5-6 CASSLVEGAPYNEQFF TGTGCCAGCAGCTTGGTAGAGGGGGCCCCCTACAATGAGCAGTTCTTC
TRBJ2-1 . . TRBV5-1 CASSLVSGTEQFF TGCGCCAGCAGCTTGGTATCCGGGACCGAGCAGTTCTTC